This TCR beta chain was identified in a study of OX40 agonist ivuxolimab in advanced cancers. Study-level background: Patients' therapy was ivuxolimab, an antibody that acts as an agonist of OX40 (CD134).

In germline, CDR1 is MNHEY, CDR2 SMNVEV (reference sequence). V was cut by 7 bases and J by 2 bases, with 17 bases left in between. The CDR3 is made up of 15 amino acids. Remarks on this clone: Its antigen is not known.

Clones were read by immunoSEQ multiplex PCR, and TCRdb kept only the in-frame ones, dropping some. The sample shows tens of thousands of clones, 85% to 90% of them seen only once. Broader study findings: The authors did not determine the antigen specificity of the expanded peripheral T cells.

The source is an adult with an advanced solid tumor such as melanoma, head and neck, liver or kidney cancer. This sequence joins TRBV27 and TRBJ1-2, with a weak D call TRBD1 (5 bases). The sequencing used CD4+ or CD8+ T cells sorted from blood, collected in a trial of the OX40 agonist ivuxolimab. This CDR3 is CASKQDLSLNYGYTF. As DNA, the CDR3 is TGTGCCAGCAAACAGGATCTCTCTCTCAACTATGGCTACACCTTC.